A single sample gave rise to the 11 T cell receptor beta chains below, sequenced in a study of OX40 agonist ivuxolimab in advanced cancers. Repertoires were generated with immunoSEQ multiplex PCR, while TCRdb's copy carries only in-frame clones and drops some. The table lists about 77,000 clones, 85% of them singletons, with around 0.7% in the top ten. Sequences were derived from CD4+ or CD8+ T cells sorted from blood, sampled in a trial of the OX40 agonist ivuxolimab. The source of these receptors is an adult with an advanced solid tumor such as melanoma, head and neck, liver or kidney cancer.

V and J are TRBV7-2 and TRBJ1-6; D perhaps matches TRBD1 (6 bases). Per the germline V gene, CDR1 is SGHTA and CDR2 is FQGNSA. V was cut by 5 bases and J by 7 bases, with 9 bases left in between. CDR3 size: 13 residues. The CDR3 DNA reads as TGTGCCAGCAGCCGGGACATCAATTCACCCCTCCACTTT. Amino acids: CASSRDINSPLHF.

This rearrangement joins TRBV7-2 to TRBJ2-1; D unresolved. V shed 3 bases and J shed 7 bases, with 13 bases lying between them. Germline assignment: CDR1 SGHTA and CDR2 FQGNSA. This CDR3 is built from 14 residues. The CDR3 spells CASSLRQVVNEQFF. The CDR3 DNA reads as TGTGCCAGCAGCTTGAGGCAGGTAGTAAATGAGCAGTTCTTC. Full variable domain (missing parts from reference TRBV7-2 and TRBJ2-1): GAGVSQSPSNKVTEKGKDVELRCDPISGHTALYWYRQSLGQGLEFLIYFQGNSAPDKSGLPSDRFSAERTGGSVSTLTIQRTQQEDSAVYLCASSLRQVVNEQFFGPGTRLTVL.

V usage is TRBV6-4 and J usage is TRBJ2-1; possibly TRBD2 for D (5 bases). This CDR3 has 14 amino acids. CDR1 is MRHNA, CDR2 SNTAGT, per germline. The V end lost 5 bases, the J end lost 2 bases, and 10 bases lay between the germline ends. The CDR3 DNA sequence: TGTGCCAGCAGTCCGGGGTTTACCTACAATGAGCAGTTCTTC. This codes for CASSPGFTYNEQFF.

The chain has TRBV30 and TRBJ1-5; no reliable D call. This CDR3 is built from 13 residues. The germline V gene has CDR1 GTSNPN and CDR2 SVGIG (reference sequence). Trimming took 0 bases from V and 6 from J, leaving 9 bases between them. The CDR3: CAWSVAGSQPQHF. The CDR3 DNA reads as TGTGCCTGGAGTGTAGCCGGTAGTCAGCCCCAGCATTTT.

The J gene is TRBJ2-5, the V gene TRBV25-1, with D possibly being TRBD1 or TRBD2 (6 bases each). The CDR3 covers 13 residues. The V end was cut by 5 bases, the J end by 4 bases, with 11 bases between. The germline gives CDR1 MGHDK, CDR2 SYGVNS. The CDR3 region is CASSKQGGETQYF. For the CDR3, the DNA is TGTGCCAGCAGTAAACAGGGAGGAGAGACCCAGTACTTC.

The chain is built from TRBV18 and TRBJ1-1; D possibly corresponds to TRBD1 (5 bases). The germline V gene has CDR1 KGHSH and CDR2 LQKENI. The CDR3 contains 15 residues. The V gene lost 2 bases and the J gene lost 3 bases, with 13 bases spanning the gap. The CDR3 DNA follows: TGTGCCAGCTCACCATCGCAGGGATGGGACACTGAAGCTTTCTTT. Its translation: CASSPSQGWDTEAFF.

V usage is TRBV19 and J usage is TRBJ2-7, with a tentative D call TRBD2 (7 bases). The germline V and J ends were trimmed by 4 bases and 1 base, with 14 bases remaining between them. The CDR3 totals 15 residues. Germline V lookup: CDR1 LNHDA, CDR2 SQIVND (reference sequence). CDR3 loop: CASSRFGGASYEQYF. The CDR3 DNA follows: TGTGCCAGTAGTAGGTTTGGGGGGGCTTCCTACGAGCAGTACTTC.

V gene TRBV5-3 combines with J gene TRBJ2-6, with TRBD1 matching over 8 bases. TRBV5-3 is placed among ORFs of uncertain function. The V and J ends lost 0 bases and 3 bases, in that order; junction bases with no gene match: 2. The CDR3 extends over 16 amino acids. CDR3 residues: CARSLGQGFGANVLTF. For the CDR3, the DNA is TGTGCCAGAAGCTTGGGACAGGGGTTTGGGGCCAACGTCCTGACTTTC.

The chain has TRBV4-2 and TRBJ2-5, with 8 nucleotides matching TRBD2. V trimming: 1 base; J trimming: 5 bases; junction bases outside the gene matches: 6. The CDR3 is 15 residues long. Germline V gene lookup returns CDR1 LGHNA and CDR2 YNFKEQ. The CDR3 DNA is TGTGCCAGCAGCCAAGGTTCGACTAGCGAGGAGACCCAGTACTTC. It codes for CASSQGSTSEETQYF.

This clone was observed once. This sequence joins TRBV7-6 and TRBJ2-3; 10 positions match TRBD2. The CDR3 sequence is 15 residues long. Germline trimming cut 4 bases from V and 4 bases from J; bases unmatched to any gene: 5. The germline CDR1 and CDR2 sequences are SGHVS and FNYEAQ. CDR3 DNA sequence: TGTGCCAGCAGCTCAAGCGGGGGGGCTTCAGATACGCAGTATTTT. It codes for CASSSSGGASDTQYF.

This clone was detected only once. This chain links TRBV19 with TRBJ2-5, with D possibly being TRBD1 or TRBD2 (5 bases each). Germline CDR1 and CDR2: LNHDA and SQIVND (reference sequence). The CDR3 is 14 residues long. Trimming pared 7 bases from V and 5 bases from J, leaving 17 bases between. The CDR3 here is CASKPGPLSETQYF. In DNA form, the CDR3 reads TGTGCCAGTAAACCGGGACCATTATCTGAGACCCAGTACTTC.